This TCR beta chain originates from a study of shared clonotypes between healthy human individuals. Study at large: Researchers assigned three CD4 naive, three CD4 memory, two CD8 naive and one CD8 memory plate to each donor.

There are 15 residues in the CDR3. The J segment lost 2 bases and the V segment lost 2 bases, leaving 3 bases of the junction unmatched. Germline V CDR1 and CDR2: KGHSH, LQKENI. The assay was run at deep level. Profiling relied on immunoSEQ multiplex PCR, and the TCRdb table lists in-frame clones only, not all of them. This sample carries about 2.4 million clones, 93% of them seen once, and the ten largest clones take roughly 0.36%. For this clone: The target antigen is unknown.

Study findings and constraints: In the sorted subsets, rarefaction showed sequencing was incomplete despite large depth. It was the few donors that limited the genetic and exposure-history diversity represented.

The chain has TRBV18 and TRBJ1-3; 7 bases agree with TRBD1. The sequenced sample consisted of naive CD4+ T cells from PBMCs. The subset denotes: CD45RA+ positively selected. This clonotype was obtained from a man between 18 and 29 years old in good health. Some clones in this sample may be carry-over from other donors' samples. CDR3 DNA sequence: TGTGCCAGCTCACCATCCGGGACAGCTGGAAACACCATATATTTT. It yields the protein CASSPSGTAGNTIYF.